This T cell receptor beta chain was captured by sequencing in a study of shared clonotypes between healthy human individuals. Broader study findings: It was anticipated that sequencing depth would influence how many clonotypes donors shared.

Each sorted subset replicate got 200 ng genomic DNA, 30,000 or so genomes. Assay: immunoSEQ multiplex PCR; the TCRdb copy retains only in-frame clones and omits some. The sample lists just over 2,000,000 clones; approximately 94% were seen once. In regard to this clone: Its antigen is unidentified.

CD8 cells classed as naive were CD45RO-negative and positively selected for CCR7, excluding terminally differentiated effector memory CD45RA+ cells. The CDR3 consists of 15 residues. Trimming removed 4 bases from V and 3 bases from J, with 13 bases in between. Germline V CDR1 and CDR2: MNHEY, SVGAGI. The rearrangement joins TRBV6-5 to TRBJ1-5; maybe TRBD1 (5 bases). The sample taken for sequencing was naive CD8+ T cells sorted from blood. This clonotype was sampled from a man aged 18 to 35 in good health. For the CDR3, the DNA is TGTGCCAGCAGTTCGGCACAGGCTCCCAATCAGCCCCAGCATTTT. Translating it yields CASSSAQAPNQPQHF.